The 18 T cell receptor beta chains reported below all come from one sample, sequenced in a study of blood T cell repertoires in COVID-19. Profiling relied on immunoSEQ multiplex PCR, and the TCRdb table lists in-frame clones only, not all of them. Altogether about 380,000 clones are present, more than 75% being singletons, with the ten largest covering 1.2%. Sequenced material: PBMCs or T cells enriched from blood (not recorded which). Receptors originate from a woman between 18 and 29 years old who had recovered from COVID-19.

The chain combines TRBV27 with TRBJ2-3; a possible D gene is TRBD2 (5 bases). Per the germline V gene, CDR1 is MNHEY and CDR2 is SMNVEV (reference sequence). The V end was cut by 8 bases, the J end by 2 bases, with 5 bases between. The CDR3 runs 11 residues. CDR3 sequence (DNA): TGTGCCAGCGGACTCACAGATACGCAGTATTTT. Its protein product is CASGLTDTQYF.

This sequence joins TRBV5-1 and TRBJ2-1; 14 bases match TRBD2. Germline V gene lookup returns CDR1 SGHRS and CDR2 YFSETQ. This CDR3 has 15 residues. Trimming cost V 2 bases and J 10 bases; bases outside gene matches: 5. This CDR3 reads CASSFGTSGGREQFF. The CDR3 region has the DNA TGCGCCAGCAGCTTTGGGACTAGCGGGGGCCGAGAGCAGTTCTTC.

CDR3 in DNA: TGCGCCAGCAGCCTATTTAGCCCAGGGAAAACAACTAATGAAAAACTGTTTTTT. It translates to CASSLFSPGKTTNEKLFF. This chain connects TRBV4-1 to TRBJ1-4, with D maybe TRBD1 (5 bases). The CDR3 extends over 18 amino acids. V dropped 4 bases and J dropped 0 bases, with 18 bases sitting between them. From germline, CDR1 is MGHRA and CDR2 YSYEKL.

V and J are TRBV10-1 and TRBJ1-1; 7 bases align to TRBD1. The V and J ends lost 2 bases and 3 bases, in that order; junction bases with no gene match: 6. CDR1 is WNHNN and CDR2 is SYGVQD in the germline V gene (reference sequence). The CDR3 is 15 residues long. The CDR3 reads CASSEAWDSDTEAFF. CDR3 DNA: TGCGCCAGCAGTGAGGCGTGGGACAGTGACACTGAAGCTTTCTTT.

This clone was picked up one time. This chain joins TRBV10-1 and TRBJ2-3, with 9 bases identical to TRBD2. The CDR3 length is 16 residues. The V gene end was trimmed by 8 bases and the J gene end by 4 bases; junction bases not matched to a gene: 13. CDR1 WNHNN and CDR2 SYGVQD come from the germline V gene (reference sequence). The CDR3 region has the DNA TGCGCCAGCGAAGAGCGGGGGGCCCGATCCCCAGATACGCAGTATTTT. Residues: CASEERGARSPDTQYF.

This chain uses TRBV6-1 with TRBJ2-6, with a possible D match to TRBD1 (6 bases). CDR3 length equals 16 residues. Germline V CDR1 and CDR2: MNHNS, SASEGT. The germline V and J ends were trimmed by 6 bases and 0 bases, with 12 bases remaining between them. CDR3 sequence reads: CASRETGFSGANVLTF. Written as DNA, the CDR3 is TGTGCCAGCAGAGAAACAGGGTTCTCTGGGGCCAACGTCCTGACTTTC.

V is TRBV3-1 (or the pseudogene TRBV3-2) and J is TRBJ1-5, with unresolved D. Germline V CDR1 and CDR2: LGHDT, YNNKEL (reference sequence). Trimming left V 4 bases short and J 3 bases short, with 19 bases between. This CDR3 has 17 residues. The CDR3 loop is CASSPYDNREFNQPQHF. The CDR3 DNA reads TGTGCCAGCAGCCCGTACGACAACCGGGAGTTCAATCAGCCCCAGCATTTT.

The chain employs TRBV29-1 and TRBJ1-3; D unclear. The CDR3 is made up of 13 amino acids. V lost 1 base to trimming and J lost 0 bases, with 4 bases between them. CDR1 and CDR2 from the germline V gene are SQVTM and ANQGSEA. CDR3 sequence: CSVEAVSGNTIYF. CDR3 nucleotides: TGCAGCGTTGAAGCCGTCTCTGGAAACACCATATATTTT. The full variable domain, in which reference TRBV29-1 and TRBJ1-3 provide the parts outside the CDR3, is SAVISQKPSRDICQRGTSLTIQCQVDSQVTMMFWYRQQPGQSLTLIATANQGSEATYESGFVIDKFPISRPNLTFSTLTVSNMSPEDSSIYLCSVEAVSGNTIYFGEGSWLTVV.

The V and J genes are TRBV7-3 and TRBJ2-5; TRBD2 aligns across 9 bases. The CDR3 is made up of 14 amino acids. V gave up 5 bases and J gave up 5 bases; unmatched junction bases: 6. Germline CDR1 and CDR2: SGHTA and FQGTGA. The CDR3 spells CASSPSGEEETQYF. CDR3 DNA sequence: TGTGCCAGCAGCCCTAGCGGGGAGGAGGAGACCCAGTACTTC.

This clone was seen a few times. This sample also contains other DNA sequences that code for the same CDR3. The V and J genes are TRBV6-5 and TRBJ1-6; possibly TRBD1 for D (6 bases). The length of the CDR3 is 15 residues. The germline V gene has CDR1 MNHEY and CDR2 SVGAGI. The ends were cut back, 2 bases at V and 7 bases at J, with 12 bases in the middle. The CDR3 loop reads CASSYTGQYNSPLHF. CDR3 DNA sequence: TGTGCCAGCAGTTACACAGGGCAATACAATTCACCCCTCCACTTT.

V is TRBV5-6 and J is TRBJ2-5; 7 bases are shared with TRBD2. There are 15 residues in the CDR3. J gave up 4 bases and V 3 bases, and 9 bases lay outside the gene matches. Germline values: CDR1 SGHDT, CDR2 YYEEEE. In DNA, the CDR3 is TGTGCCAGCAGCTGGCGACTAGCAGCCCCAGAGACCCAGTACTTC. Translating it yields CASSWRLAAPETQYF.

V and J are TRBV5-1 and TRBJ2-5; 9 nucleotides line up with TRBD2. CDR1 is SGHRS and CDR2 is YFSETQ in the germline V gene. The CDR3 sequence is 16 residues long. V lost 1 base to trimming and J lost 0 bases; unmatched junction nucleotides: 4. CDR3 DNA sequence: TGCGCCAGCAGCTTGATTTTAGCGGGGGACCAAGAGACCCAGTACTTC. This encodes CASSLILAGDQETQYF.

The J gene is TRBJ2-3, the V gene TRBV19, with 11 bases fitting TRBD2. Per the germline V gene, CDR1 is LNHDA and CDR2 is SQIVND (reference sequence). The trim removed 3 bases at V and 0 bases at J, leaving 8 bases unmatched. This CDR3 has 18 amino acids. DNA of the CDR3: TGTGCCAGTAGTATTGCTAGCGGGGGGCCTGTTAGCACAGATACGCAGTATTTT. This codes for CASSIASGGPVSTDTQYF.

The rearrangement joins TRBV20-1 to TRBJ2-6; tentative D call: TRBD2 (6 bases). The V end was cut by 3 bases, the J end by 3 bases, with 15 bases between. CDR1 and CDR2 (germline): DFQATT, SNEGSKA (reference sequence). The CDR3 runs to 16 residues. CDR3 sequence: CSASPPAGRGANVLTF. In DNA, the CDR3 is TGCAGTGCTAGTCCCCCGGCGGGGCGTGGGGCCAACGTCCTGACTTTC.

This rearrangement joins TRBV5-1 to TRBJ2-1, with TRBD2 identical over 13 bases. The CDR3 sequence is 20 residues long. The trim removed 4 bases at V and 6 bases at J, leaving 19 bases unmatched. Per the germline V gene, CDR1 is SGHRS and CDR2 is YFSETQ. CDR3 amino acids: CASSTQRTSGGPPRFNEQFF. CDR3 sequence (DNA): TGCGCCAGCAGCACCCAACGGACTAGCGGGGGTCCCCCTCGATTCAATGAGCAGTTCTTC. Combining the CDR3 with reference TRBV5-1 and TRBJ2-1 gives the whole variable domain KAGVTQTPRYLIKTRGQQVTLSCSPISGHRSVSWYQQTPGQGLQFLFEYFSETQRNKGNFPGRFSGRQFSNSRSEMNVSTLELGDSALYLCASSTQRTSGGPPRFNEQFFGPGTRLTVL.

The chain combines TRBV19 with TRBJ1-2; 7 nucleotides line up with TRBD1. This CDR3 is built from 14 residues. The V and J ends lost 5 bases and 4 bases, in that order; junction bases with no gene match: 7. The V gene's germline CDR1 is LNHDA and CDR2 SQIVND (reference sequence). In DNA form, the CDR3 reads TGTGCCAGTAGTCCCGCCGGGACAGCCTATGGCTACACCTTC. Residues: CASSPAGTAYGYTF.

V and J are TRBV6-4 and TRBJ2-3; the match to TRBD2 covers 8 bases. This CDR3 is built from 14 residues. CDR1 and CDR2 (germline): MRHNA, SNTAGT. Trimming took 5 bases from V and 1 from J; bases not matched to a gene: 2. CDR3: CASSTSGGTDTQYF. CDR3 coding DNA: TGTGCCAGCAGTACTAGCGGAGGCACAGATACGCAGTATTTT.

The chain couples TRBV5-1 to TRBJ1-2; TRBD1 aligns across 11 bases. Per the germline V gene, CDR1 is SGHRS and CDR2 is YFSETQ. V dropped 2 bases and J dropped 6; count of bases not matched to a gene: 6. This CDR3 is built from 15 residues. CDR3 nucleotide sequence: TGCGCCAGCAGCTTCGGGACAGGGGGGTTAGATGGCTACACCTTC. This codes for CASSFGTGGLDGYTF.